The present T cell receptor beta chain was sequenced within a study of T cells in Graves' hyperthyroidism and ophthalmopathy. Whole-study findings and limits: In the blood, most expanded thyroid clonotypes above 0.001 appeared as well.

In its sample, this clonotype was seen many times. What it binds is not known. Ophthalmopathy patients all had a Clinical Activity Score of at least 3, a NOSPECS grade of at least 4 and disease under 3 months old. PBMCs came from 8.5 to 10 ml fresh peripheral blood. This CDR3 is built from 18 residues. Germline V CDR1 and CDR2: MDHEN, SYDVKM. The ends were cut back, 3 bases at V and 2 bases at J, with 21 bases in the middle. Template material for amplifying TCR beta CDR3 regions consisted of RNA transcripts. TCR CDR3 regions were first amplified by RT-PCR with HTBI primers. TCRdb fed the multiplex PCR reads into MiXCR, producing one record per CDR3 protein. The table records approximately 690,000 distinct CDR3 sequences, roughly 20% of them present only once.

The TCR comes from a man under 40 with Graves' ophthalmopathy. The chain uses TRBV28 and TRBJ2-3; D is tentatively TRBD1 or TRBD2 (5 bases each). Sequences were obtained from blood. In DNA form, the CDR3 reads TGTGCCAGCAGTTTGGAACGCCATAAAGAGGGACCCACAGATACGCAGTATTTT. Amino acids: CASSLERHKEGPTDTQYF.